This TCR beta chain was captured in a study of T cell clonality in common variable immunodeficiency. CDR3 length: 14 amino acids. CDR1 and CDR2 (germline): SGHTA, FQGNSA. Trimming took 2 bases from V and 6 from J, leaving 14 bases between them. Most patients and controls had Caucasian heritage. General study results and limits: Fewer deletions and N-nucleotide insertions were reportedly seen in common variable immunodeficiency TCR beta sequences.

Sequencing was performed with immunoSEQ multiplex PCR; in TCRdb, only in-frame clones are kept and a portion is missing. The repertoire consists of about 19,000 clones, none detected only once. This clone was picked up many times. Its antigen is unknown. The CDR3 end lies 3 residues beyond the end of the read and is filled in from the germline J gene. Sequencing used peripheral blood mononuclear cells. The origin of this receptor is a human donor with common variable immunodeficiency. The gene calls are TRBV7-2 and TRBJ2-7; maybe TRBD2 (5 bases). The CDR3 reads CASSLMRVGSEQYF. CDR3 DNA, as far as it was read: TGTGCCAGCAGCTTAATGAGGGTCGGTAGCGAG.